The T cell receptor (beta chain) under discussion was sequenced for a study of human T cells and chemical hapten exposure. As for the study in general: Mostly female patients had alopecia areata, totalis or universalis. Broader study findings: With DPC sensitization, TCRs exceeding 1 in 1000 frequency showed no change.

Looked up from germline, CDR1 is SGHTA and CDR2 is FQGNSA. This CDR3 is built from 15 residues. J lost 2 bases, V lost 5 bases, and 6 bases had no gene match. TCRdb fed the RACE reads into MiXCR, producing one record per CDR3 protein. The table includes roughly 200,000 distinct CDR3 sequences, 20% to 25% detected once. With regard to this clonotype: Its cognate antigen is unknown.

Described time point: patch test 3, about 24 weeks after DPC sensitization. Specified treatment: therapeutic diphenylcyclopropenone sensitization with weekly scalp DPC. This sequence was found in a woman in her thirties or forties with alopecia areata. Some clones in this sample may be carry-over from other donors' samples. The chain uses TRBV7-2 and TRBJ2-7, with 10 bases lining up with TRBD2. The starting material was whole blood, obtained in connection with sensitization to the hapten diphenylcyclopropenone (DPC). CDR3 in DNA: TGTGCCAGCAGCCCACGGACTAGCGGCCCCTACGAGCAGTACTTC. Translation: CASSPRTSGPYEQYF.